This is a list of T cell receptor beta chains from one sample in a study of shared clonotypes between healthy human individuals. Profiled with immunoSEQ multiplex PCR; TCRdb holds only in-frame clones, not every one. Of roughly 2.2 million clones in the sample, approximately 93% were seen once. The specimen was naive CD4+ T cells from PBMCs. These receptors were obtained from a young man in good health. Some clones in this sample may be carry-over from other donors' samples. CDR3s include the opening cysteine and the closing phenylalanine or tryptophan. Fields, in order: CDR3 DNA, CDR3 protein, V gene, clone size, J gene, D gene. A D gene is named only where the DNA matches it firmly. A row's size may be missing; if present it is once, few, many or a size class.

DNA: TGTGCCAGCAGTGAAGGGACAGACCGCACAGATACGCAGTATTTT
CDR3: CASSEGTDRTDTQYF
V: TRBV6-1
size: NA
J: TRBJ2-3
D: NA

DNA: TGCGCCAGCAGCTTCACAGGCGAGGCGTCCTATGGCTACACCTTC
CDR3: CASSFTGEASYGYTF
V: TRBV5-1
size: NA
J: TRBJ1-2
D: NA

DNA: TGTGCCAGCACCCATGGCAGGGTTAACAATCAGCCCCAGCATTTT
CDR3: CASTHGRVNNQPQHF
V: TRBV7-8
size: NA
J: TRBJ1-5
D: NA

DNA: TGTGCCAGCAGTGAACTTGGACTAGCTTTCGGGAATTACCGGGGATACAATGAGCAGTTCTTC
CDR3: CASSELGLAFGNYRGYNEQFF
V: TRBV6-1
size: NA
J: TRBJ2-1
D: TRBD2

DNA: TGTGCCATCACCACAGGCGAAAACGGTGTGGGGGAGCAGTACTTC
CDR3: CAITTGENGVGEQYF
V: TRBV10-3
size: NA
J: TRBJ2-7
D: NA

DNA: TGTGCCAGCAGCCGGCAGGGTGGGGACAATGAGCAGTTCTTC
CDR3: CASSRQGGDNEQFF
V: TRBV5-6
size: NA
J: TRBJ2-1
D: NA

DNA: TGTGCCAGCAGTTATGGGCAAAGGTTTTACACCTTC
CDR3: CASSYGQRFYTF
V: TRBV6-5
size: NA
J: TRBJ1-2
D: NA

DNA: TGTGCCAGCAGTTTATCTGGGACAGGGGTGGACACTGAAGCTTTCTTT
CDR3: CASSLSGTGVDTEAFF
V: TRBV28
size: NA
J: TRBJ1-1
D: TRBD1

DNA: TGTGCCAGCAGCTCGGGACTAGCGGGAGCTCAGGAGCAGTTCTTC
CDR3: CASSSGLAGAQEQFF
V: TRBV7-6
size: once
J: TRBJ2-1
D: TRBD2

DNA: TGTGCCAGCAGCCGACTAGCGGGAGTTGCAGATACGCAGTATTTT
CDR3: CASSRLAGVADTQYF
V: TRBV7-2
size: NA
J: TRBJ2-3
D: TRBD2

DNA: TGTGCCAGCAGTGAATCCCTCCCCTACGAGCAGTACTTC
CDR3: CASSESLPYEQYF
V: TRBV25-1
size: NA
J: TRBJ2-7
D: NA

DNA: TGTGCCAGCAGCGTAGGTCCATCTTCCTACGAGCAGTACTTC
CDR3: CASSVGPSSYEQYF
V: TRBV9
size: NA
J: TRBJ2-7
D: NA

DNA: TGTGCCAGCCAGAACAGGGGCGGGAATGAAAAACTGTTTTTT
CDR3: CASQNRGGNEKLFF
V: TRBV13
size: NA
J: TRBJ1-4
D: TRBD1

DNA: TGTGCCAGCAGCGTAGGCGGGAGAGGAACCGGGGAGCTGTTTTTT
CDR3: CASSVGGRGTGELFF
V: TRBV9
size: NA
J: TRBJ2-2
D: TRBD2

DNA: TGCGCCAGCAGCCCCAGGCCCGGGGATGAGCAGTTCTTC
CDR3: CASSPRPGDEQFF
V: TRBV4-1
size: NA
J: TRBJ2-1
D: NA

DNA: TGTGCCAGCAGTTATTCGAGCGGGAGGGGCGGTGAGCAGTTCTTC
CDR3: CASSYSSGRGGEQFF
V: TRBV6-6
size: NA
J: TRBJ2-1
D: TRBD2

DNA: TGCGCCAGCAGCAGGGGTATGAACACTGAAGCTTTCTTT
CDR3: CASSRGMNTEAFF
V: TRBV5-1
size: NA
J: TRBJ1-1
D: NA

DNA: TGTGCCAGCAGCTTAGACCTGGGAAAGGGAGAGCAGTACTTC
CDR3: CASSLDLGKGEQYF
V: TRBV11-2
size: NA
J: TRBJ2-7
D: NA

DNA: TGTGCCAGCAGCTTAGGAGTCCTTTCGGGAGAGACCCAGTACTTC
CDR3: CASSLGVLSGETQYF
V: TRBV11-2
size: NA
J: TRBJ2-5
D: NA

DNA: TGTGCCAGCAACTCTCTGAACACAGATACGCAGTATTTT
CDR3: CASNSLNTDTQYF
V: TRBV28
size: NA
J: TRBJ2-3
D: NA

DNA: TGTGCCAGCAGCCTTACACAGGAAAAACTGTTTTTT
CDR3: CASSLTQEKLFF
V: TRBV5-6
size: NA
J: TRBJ1-4
D: NA

DNA: TGTGCCAGCAGCCGTATACTAGCGGGTCCCTACGAGCAGTACTTC
CDR3: CASSRILAGPYEQYF
V: TRBV7-2
size: NA
J: TRBJ2-7
D: TRBD2

DNA: TGTGCCAGCAGTTTACCTTCCCAGGCCCCGGGGCAGTACTTC
CDR3: CASSLPSQAPGQYF
V: TRBV27
size: NA
J: TRBJ2-7
D: NA

DNA: TGTGCCAGCAGGTTTAGGACTAGCACAGATACGCAGTATTTT
CDR3: CASRFRTSTDTQYF
V: TRBV2
size: NA
J: TRBJ2-3
D: NA

DNA: TGTGCCAGCACCCTGGTGCGGGAGACAGATACGCAGTATTTT
CDR3: CASTLVRETDTQYF
V: TRBV7-8
size: NA
J: TRBJ2-3
D: TRBD2

DNA: TGTGCCAGCAGCCATGATAACAATGAGCAGTTCTTC
CDR3: CASSHDNNEQFF
V: TRBV7-2
size: NA
J: TRBJ2-1
D: NA

DNA: TGTGCCAGCAGCTTGGGGACGTTGGGTGGGAAGACCCAGTACTTC
CDR3: CASSLGTLGGKTQYF
V: TRBV7-9
size: NA
J: TRBJ2-5
D: NA

DNA: TGTGCCAGCTCACCATCGCGGGACGCCTCCTACAATGAGCAGTTCTTC
CDR3: CASSPSRDASYNEQFF
V: TRBV18
size: NA
J: TRBJ2-1
D: NA

DNA: TGTGCCAGCAGTCGGGGGAGCGATAACTATGGCTACACCTTC
CDR3: CASSRGSDNYGYTF
V: TRBV2
size: NA
J: TRBJ1-2
D: NA

DNA: TGTGCCAGCAGCGTTCGGACTAGCGCCTACAATGAGCAGTTCTTC
CDR3: CASSVRTSAYNEQFF
V: TRBV4-2
size: NA
J: TRBJ2-1
D: TRBD2

DNA: TGTGCCAGCAGTGGGGGGATTTCCTACGAGCAGTACTTC
CDR3: CASSGGISYEQYF
V: TRBV28
size: NA
J: TRBJ2-7
D: NA

DNA: TGTGCCAGCAGCCCGGACAGGGATGGCTATGGCTACACCTTC
CDR3: CASSPDRDGYGYTF
V: TRBV5-4
size: NA
J: TRBJ1-2
D: TRBD1

DNA: TGTGCCAGCAGTGAATCAACAGGGAAGGGTACCTATGGCTACACCTTC
CDR3: CASSESTGKGTYGYTF
V: TRBV25-1
size: NA
J: TRBJ1-2
D: NA

DNA: TGCGCCAGCAGCTTGGGGACGGCTGAAGGTGAAGCTTTCTTT
CDR3: CASSLGTAEGEAFF
V: TRBV5-1
size: NA
J: TRBJ1-1
D: NA

DNA: TGTGCCATCAATTTGGGCGACCCTAGCACAGATACGCAGTATTTT
CDR3: CAINLGDPSTDTQYF
V: TRBV10-3
size: NA
J: TRBJ2-3
D: NA

DNA: TGTGCCAGCAGCCAGACCGTTTCGACTAGAATCTACAATGAGCAGTTCTTC
CDR3: CASSQTVSTRIYNEQFF
V: TRBV4-2
size: NA
J: TRBJ2-1
D: NA

DNA: TGTGCCAGCAGTTACTCGGCGGCAGGGAACACTGAAGCTTTCTTT
CDR3: CASSYSAAGNTEAFF
V: TRBV6-6
size: NA
J: TRBJ1-1
D: NA

DNA: TGTGCCAGCAGTCCCGACAGGCCGCGCGGCAATGAAAAACTGTTTTTT
CDR3: CASSPDRPRGNEKLFF
V: TRBV28
size: NA
J: TRBJ1-4
D: NA

DNA: TGCGCCAGCAGCCAAGTAGTCTCGGGAGAGCTGTGGAATGAGCAGTTCTTC
CDR3: CASSQVVSGELWNEQFF
V: TRBV4-1
size: NA
J: TRBJ2-1
D: NA

DNA: TGTGCCAGCAGCCAACTCCGGGTAGGGTACAGGGGAGGTTCTGAAGCTTTCTTT
CDR3: CASSQLRVGYRGGSEAFF
V: TRBV14
size: NA
J: TRBJ1-1
D: TRBD1

DNA: TGTGCCAGCAGAGACACCTTGAACACTGAAGCTTTCTTT
CDR3: CASRDTLNTEAFF
V: TRBV6-6
size: NA
J: TRBJ1-1
D: NA

DNA: TGTGCCAGCAGAGTGTACACCGGGGAGCTGTTTTTT
CDR3: CASRVYTGELFF
V: TRBV2
size: once
J: TRBJ2-2
D: NA

DNA: TGTGCCAGCAGTCAACGGACTAGCGGGGGAGCTCAGTTCTTC
CDR3: CASSQRTSGGAQFF
V: TRBV25-1
size: NA
J: TRBJ2-1
D: TRBD2

DNA: TGTGCCAGCAGTGCCCAAACTGAAGCTTTCTTT
CDR3: CASSAQTEAFF
V: TRBV6-1
size: NA
J: TRBJ1-1
D: NA

DNA: TGCGCCAGCAGCAAAAGGATGGGGGGGTCGACGTTCGCCACTGAAGCTTTCTTT
CDR3: CASSKRMGGSTFATEAFF
V: TRBV4-3
size: NA
J: TRBJ1-1
D: NA

DNA: TGTGCCAGCAGCTGGACAGGGCAGGCAGATACGCAGTATTTT
CDR3: CASSWTGQADTQYF
V: TRBV7-2
size: NA
J: TRBJ2-3
D: TRBD1

DNA: TGCGCCAGCAGCCAAGATGGGGGCCTGGGGCAGTACTTC
CDR3: CASSQDGGLGQYF
V: TRBV4-3
size: NA
J: TRBJ2-7
D: NA

DNA: TGTGCCAGCAGGTTAGGGAGCCGACGGGATGAGCAGTTCTTC
CDR3: CASRLGSRRDEQFF
V: TRBV2
size: NA
J: TRBJ2-1
D: NA

DNA: TGTGCCAGCAGTGATTCGGGACAAGGTAGCAATCAGCCCCAGCATTTT
CDR3: CASSDSGQGSNQPQHF
V: TRBV2
size: NA
J: TRBJ1-5
D: NA

DNA: TGCGCCAGCAGCCTCGGGACAGGGCAAGAGACCCAGTACTTC
CDR3: CASSLGTGQETQYF
V: TRBV5-1
size: NA
J: TRBJ2-5
D: TRBD1

DNA: TGTGCCAGCAGCTTAGCGCGGGGCAGTGGCTCCTACAATGAGCAGTTCTTC
CDR3: CASSLARGSGSYNEQFF
V: TRBV11-1
size: NA
J: TRBJ2-1
D: NA

DNA: TGTGCCAGCAGTTGGGGGGGAGCCGGGCCCCAGCATTTT
CDR3: CASSWGGAGPQHF
V: TRBV28
size: NA
J: TRBJ1-5
D: NA